This section outlines one T cell receptor beta chain sequence together with its context. Its antigen is unknown. Donor samples were obtained from healthy Caucasian individuals from Russia, aged about 6 to 95. This specimen comes from a study of blood T cells in healthy people across ages. Alongside a J-beta primer mix, a sample-barcoded 5' primer served in a second PCR lasting about 6 to 11 cycles. Each of the samples gave a minimum of 2.5 million paired-end reads that contained CDR3. MiXCR, applied by TCRdb to the 5' RACE reads, yields one record per CDR3 protein. Here the sample spans fewer than 950,000 distinct CDR3 sequences, about 37% being singletons. Overall study results and limits: TCR beta diversity, measured per million T cells, fell in a roughly linear way with age. In the absence of known donor CMV status, changes in expanded clonotypes were possibly confounded.

Germline values: CDR1 SGHRS, CDR2 YFSETQ. The CDR3 spans 15 residues. The V gene lost 6 bases and the J gene lost 0 bases, with 13 bases spanning the gap. This chain joins TRBV5-1 and TRBJ2-1; possibly TRBD2 for D (6 bases). The sample taken for sequencing was blood. This clonotype was obtained from a man aged 18-30 years in good health. The CDR3 DNA sequence: TGCGCCAGCACCAGACTAGAGAGCTCCTACAATGAGCAGTTCTTC. Protein product: CASTRLESSYNEQFF. Using reference TRBV5-1 and TRBJ2-1 for the parts outside the CDR3, the full variable domain is KAGVTQTPRYLIKTRGQQVTLSCSPISGHRSVSWYQQTPGQGLQFLFEYFSETQRNKGNFPGRFSGRQFSNSRSEMNVSTLELGDSALYLCASTRLESSYNEQFFGPGTRLTVL.